This passage covers 28 T cell receptor beta chains from one sample sequenced in a study of T-cell reconstitution after alpha-beta-depleted transplantation in children (dated by TCRdb to the mid-2010s). The method behind the library was PCR. For sequencing, an Illumina HiSeq 2500 was employed. To normalize quantification of the TCRbeta repertoire, the TCR libraries were built with molecular barcoding that relied on unique molecular identifiers. TCRdb applied fastp at Q25 and MiXCR to the public reads, then kept only in-frame beta chains. Entries are consolidated by CDR3 protein sequence, retaining the most common genes and DNA. Present in this sample are 670,000 or so distinct CDR3 sequences, 10% to 15% of which were seen just once. Roughly 0.77% of the sample is in the top ten clones. The label giving this sample's treatment or condition can be read as: allogeneic hematopoietic cell transplantation with graft depleted of TCRalphabeta T cells and CD19 B cells.

The sample consisted of PBMCs, taken before TCRalphabeta/CD19-depleted stem cell transplant. These receptors came from a girl aged 2-9 years with congenital amegakaryocytic thrombocytopenia, due to receive a stem cell transplant.

The chain combines TRBV4-2 with TRBJ2-6, with D perhaps matching TRBD2 (6 bases). The CDR3 totals 20 residues. Per germline, CDR1 LGHNA and CDR2 YNFKEQ. Trimming shortened V by 0 bases and J by 0 bases, and 18 bases separated the two germline ends. The CDR3 nucleotides are TGTGCCAGCAGCCAAGATTGGGGGACTGGGGGAAACTCTGGGGCCAACGTCCTGACTTTC. This translates into CASSQDWGTGGNSGANVLTF.

The chain links TRBV7-8 to TRBJ2-1; D may be TRBD2 (5 bases). This CDR3 spans 13 amino acids. The germline gives CDR1 SGHVS, CDR2 FQNEAQ. V gave up 5 bases and J gave up 8 bases, with 13 bases separating them. This chain's CDR3 is CASSPGSVYEQFF. The CDR3, as DNA: TGTGCCAGCAGCCCGGGGTCAGTCTATGAGCAGTTCTTC.

V gene TRBV4-1 combines with J gene TRBJ2-1; D is ambiguous. The CDR3 covers 15 residues. Looked up from germline, CDR1 is MGHRA and CDR2 is YSYEKL. Trimming took off 1 base at V and 7 bases at J, with 14 bases between the two ends. The CDR3 protein is CASSQVAIGWNEQFF. CDR3 coding DNA: TGCGCCAGCAGCCAAGTGGCGATAGGGTGGAATGAGCAGTTCTTC.

This clonotype was found many times. This chain joins TRBV7-2 and TRBJ2-1, with 7 positions matching TRBD2. The CDR3 spans 16 residues. Trimming took 5 bases from V and 3 from J; bases not matched to a gene: 10. Per germline, CDR1 SGHTA and CDR2 FQGNSA. CDR3 DNA: TGTGCCAGCAGCACCTACCTAGCGGAAGTCTACAATGAGCAGTTCTTC. This codes for CASSTYLAEVYNEQFF.

This clonotype was observed at least ten times. V is TRBV20-1 and J is TRBJ2-5; TRBD2 is a possible D gene (5 bases). CDR3 size: 12 residues. The V gene's germline CDR1 is DFQATT and CDR2 SNEGSKA (reference sequence). The V end lost 5 bases, the J end lost 5 bases, and 12 bases lay between the germline ends. CDR3 coding DNA: TGCAGTGCTTACGGACTGGGGGAGACCCAGTACTTC. Encoded protein: CSAYGLGETQYF.

The chain couples TRBV7-9 to TRBJ2-7; 10 bases agree with TRBD2. Germline CDR1 and CDR2: SEHNR and FQNEAQ (reference sequence). CDR3 length equals 15 residues. V shed 6 bases, J shed 1 base, and the junction held 6 bases outside the gene matches. CDR3 residues: CASRPSGSGSYEQYF. Written as DNA, the CDR3 is TGTGCCAGCAGACCTAGCGGGAGCGGGTCCTACGAGCAGTACTTC.

This clonotype was picked up one time. The chain couples TRBV18 to TRBJ1-1, with TRBD1 matching over 7 bases. V lost 6 bases and J lost 6; bases outside the gene matches: 7. Germline CDR1 is KGHSH and CDR2 is LQKENI. This CDR3 has 13 amino acids. The CDR3 DNA follows: TGTGCCAGCTCGAGTGGGACAGACCCTGAAGCTTTCTTT. It encodes CASSSGTDPEAFF.

This clonotype was detected only a few times. This chain connects TRBV30 to TRBJ2-1; D not resolved. Trimming stripped 1 base from V and 5 bases from J, with 3 bases between. The CDR3 loop spans 11 amino acids. Per germline, CDR1 GTSNPN and CDR2 SVGIG (reference sequence). In DNA form, the CDR3 reads TGTGCCTGGAGTGCAGACAATGAGCAGTTCTTC. Encoded protein: CAWSADNEQFF.

This clonotype was seen many times. The rearrangement links TRBV29-1 to TRBJ2-5, with D possibly being TRBD1 (7 bases). Between the trimmed V and J ends, which lost 0 bases and 1 base, there was a span of 18 bases. Germline loops: CDR1 SQVTM, CDR2 ANQGSEA. CDR3 size: 17 residues. The CDR3 region is CSVEDLSTGRFQETQYF. CDR3 nucleotides: TGCAGCGTTGAAGATCTCTCGACAGGGAGGTTCCAAGAGACCCAGTACTTC.

This clonotype was detected many times. The CDR3 protein is CATSRLLLGDEQGAFF. The CDR3, as DNA: TGTGCCACCAGCAGACTCCTCCTGGGCGATGAACAAGGAGCTTTCTTT. The chain couples TRBV15 to TRBJ1-1; no clear D gene. The CDR3 sequence is 16 residues long. Germline CDR1 is LNHNV and CDR2 is YYDKDF (reference sequence). V lost 2 bases, J lost 10 bases, and 23 bases lay in between.

This clonotype occurred a few times. The chain combines TRBV30 with TRBJ2-5; the match to TRBD1 covers 8 bases. Germline V gene data show CDR1 as GTSNPN and CDR2 as SVGIG (reference sequence). The CDR3 length is 14 residues. Trimming took 3 bases from V and 2 from J; bases not matched to a gene: 5. The CDR3 loop reads CAWSQTGDQETQYF. CDR3 nucleotides: TGTGCCTGGAGCCAGACAGGGGATCAAGAGACCCAGTACTTC.

This rearrangement joins TRBV11-2 to TRBJ1-2; perhaps TRBD1 as D (5 bases). From germline, CDR1 is SGHAT and CDR2 FQNNGV. Trimming left V 3 bases short and J 7 bases short, with 15 bases between. The CDR3 is made up of 14 amino acids. CDR3 coding DNA: TGTGCCAGCAGCTTGTCCACGGGGGGAGTTGGCTACACCTTC. Its translation: CASSLSTGGVGYTF.

In this sample, this clonotype turned up many times. In DNA, the CDR3 is TGCGCCAGCAGCTTGGATATTACCACAGATACGCAGTATTTT. It specifies CASSLDITTDTQYF. This sequence joins TRBV5-1 and TRBJ2-3; no clear D. The V end lost 0 bases, the J end lost 2 bases, and 7 bases lay between the germline ends. Germline CDR1 reads SGHRS; CDR2 reads YFSETQ. This CDR3 comprises 14 residues.

This clonotype has a handful of counts. The rearrangement links TRBV7-9 to TRBJ1-1; possible D gene TRBD1, 6 bases. CDR1 and CDR2 from the germline V gene are SEHNR and FQNEAQ (reference sequence). This CDR3 has 14 amino acids. V was shortened by 6 bases and J by 4 bases, with 15 bases between the two germline ends. The CDR3 reads CASREQGRGTEAFF. In nucleotides, the CDR3 is TGTGCCAGCAGAGAACAGGGTCGTGGCACTGAAGCTTTCTTT.

On this clonotype: One end of the junction does not line up with germline, which may come from a read error. The V call is TRBV20-1, the J call TRBJ1-4, with 8 bases identical to TRBD1. The CDR3 runs to 17 residues. Germline assignment: CDR1 DFQATT and CDR2 SNEGSKA (reference sequence). CDR3 sequence: CCARDGLRGQGLEKLFF. For the CDR3, the DNA is TGCTGTGCTAGAGATGGATTACGTGGACAGGGACTTGAAAAACTGTTTTTT.

The table lists this clonotype with a few counts. The chain joins TRBV9 to TRBJ1-6; D gene unclear. The CDR3 has 13 residues. Trimming shortened V by 4 bases and J by 9 bases, and 11 bases separated the two germline ends. Germline V lookup: CDR1 SGDLS, CDR2 YYNGEE. The CDR3 DNA is TGTGCCAGCAGCCCTTCTACCGGTTCACCCCTCCACTTT. As protein: CASSPSTGSPLHF.

The CDR3 sequence is CATSQRTDTQYF. In DNA form, the CDR3 reads TGTGCCACCAGCCAACGGACAGATACGCAGTATTTT. V is TRBV24-1 and J is TRBJ2-3; D is unclear. Trimming stripped 7 bases from V and 3 bases from J, with 7 bases between. There are 12 residues in the CDR3. Germline CDR1 and CDR2: KGHDR and SFDVKD.

V is TRBV12-3 or TRBV12-4 and J is TRBJ2-1; perhaps TRBD2 as D (6 bases). The CDR3 is 15 amino acids. V was trimmed by 3 bases and J by 4 bases, leaving 13 bases between them. The CDR3 sequence is CASSLFPAGYNEQFF. Here the CDR3 DNA reads TGTGCCAGCAGTTTGTTCCCAGCGGGTTACAATGAGCAGTTCTTC.

This clonotype occurred many times. The chain has TRBV7-2 and TRBJ2-3; no firm D call. The germline V gene has CDR1 SGHTA and CDR2 FQGNSA. CDR3 length: 12 amino acids. V was clipped by 6 bases and J by 0 bases, with 4 bases between them. This CDR3 reads CASSYSTDTQYF. Written as DNA, the CDR3 is TGTGCCAGCAGTTACAGCACAGATACGCAGTATTTT.

The table lists this clonotype with many counts. The rearrangement links TRBV5-1 to TRBJ2-1; D ambiguous. Germline assignment: CDR1 SGHRS and CDR2 YFSETQ. This CDR3 contains 16 residues. V gave up 3 bases and J gave up 5 bases, with 18 bases separating them. The CDR3: CASSWTSTLLNNEQFF. The CDR3 bases are TGCGCCAGCAGCTGGACCTCTACCCTCCTTAACAATGAGCAGTTCTTC.

This clonotype was observed a few times. This CDR3 is missing its conserved last phenylalanine or tryptophan, likely due to a read error. The DNA is left out, because the CDR3 cannot be placed on it with certainty; the CDR3 is given as TCRdb lists it. The chain recombines TRBV7-2 with TRBJ1-2; TRBD1, as called in the table, went unchecked against the DNA. Germline CDR1 SGHTA, CDR2 FQGNSA. The CDR3 length is 10 residues, termini included. This chain's CDR3 is CASSHDRGPS.

This clonotype was seen at least ten times. The V gene is TRBV11-2, the J gene TRBJ1-1; no firm D call. This CDR3 contains 15 residues. Germline V gene data show CDR1 as SGHAT and CDR2 as FQNNGV. Trimming removed 0 bases from V and 0 bases from J, with 8 bases in between. CDR3 amino acids: CASSLDGRLNTEAFF. CDR3 DNA: TGTGCCAGCAGCTTAGACGGGCGTCTGAACACTGAAGCTTTCTTT.

The chain uses TRBV4-1 and TRBJ2-7, with D perhaps being TRBD1 or TRBD2 (5 bases each). The germline CDR1 and CDR2 sequences are MGHRA and YSYEKL. CDR3 length: 14 amino acids. Trimming left V 6 bases short and J 6 bases short, with 18 bases between. The CDR3 DNA sequence: TGCGCCAGCAGTCCTGCATTGGGGGTCGTCGAGCAGTACTTC. Translated, it gives CASSPALGVVEQYF.

This clonotype was recorded many times. The genes are TRBV10-1 and TRBJ2-5; D is perhaps TRBD1 (6 bases). Germline CDR1 reads WNHNN; CDR2 reads SYGVQD (reference sequence). Trimming cost V 2 bases and J 4 bases, with 8 bases left between them. The CDR3 contains 13 residues. CDR3 in DNA: TGCGCCAGCAGTGAGGAGGGGGTAGAGACCCAGTACTTC. Its protein product is CASSEEGVETQYF.

This clonotype has at least ten counts. The chain combines TRBV6-5 with TRBJ2-5; 9 nucleotides align to TRBD1. Germline V lookup: CDR1 MNHEY, CDR2 SVGAGI. V trimming: 2 bases; J trimming: 5 bases; junction bases outside the gene matches: 3. The CDR3 extends over 14 amino acids. The CDR3 protein is CASSYQTGGETQYF. In DNA, the CDR3 is TGTGCCAGCAGTTACCAGACAGGGGGGGAGACCCAGTACTTC.

This clonotype appeared many times. CDR3 nucleotides: TGCAGTGCTCCGGACAGGGCTAATGAGCAGTTCTTC. Its protein is CSAPDRANEQFF. The V and J genes are TRBV20-1 and TRBJ2-1; 8 nucleotides agree with TRBD1. There are 12 residues in the CDR3. Losses at the gene ends were 5 bases for V and 7 bases for J; bases not matched to a gene: 4. The germline CDR1 and CDR2 sequences are DFQATT and SNEGSKA (reference sequence).

The chain has TRBV29-1 and TRBJ2-7; TRBD1 might be the D (5 bases). This CDR3 contains 15 residues. Germline V gives CDR1 SQVTM, CDR2 ANQGSEA. V was shortened by 4 bases and J by 1 base, with 17 bases between the two germline ends. The CDR3 reads CSVVGIPRQSYEQYF. In DNA form, the CDR3 reads TGCAGCGTTGTTGGTATACCGAGACAGTCCTACGAGCAGTACTTC.

As regards this clonotype: This sequence may be a read error, since a much larger clone differs from it by one base. The V call is TRBV20-1, the J call TRBJ1-2, with D unresolved. The germline V gene encodes CDR1 DFQATT and CDR2 SNEGSKA (reference sequence). The CDR3 contains 12 residues. The CDR3 DNA reads as TGCAGTGCTAGGTTCGGAGGTCATGGCGACACCTTC. It specifies CSARFGGHGDTF.